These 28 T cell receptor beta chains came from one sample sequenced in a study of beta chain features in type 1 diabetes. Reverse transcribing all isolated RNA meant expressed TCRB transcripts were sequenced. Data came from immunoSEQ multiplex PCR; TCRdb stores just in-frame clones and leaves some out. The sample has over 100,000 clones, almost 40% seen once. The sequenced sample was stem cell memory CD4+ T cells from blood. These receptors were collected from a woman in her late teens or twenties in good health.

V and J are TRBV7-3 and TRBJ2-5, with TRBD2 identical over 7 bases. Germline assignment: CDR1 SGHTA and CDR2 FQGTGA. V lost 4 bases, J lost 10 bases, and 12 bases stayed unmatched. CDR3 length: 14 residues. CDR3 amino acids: CASSSGLGGNRQYF. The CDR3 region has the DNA TGTGCCAGCAGCTCCGGACTAGGAGGGAATCGCCAGTACTTC.

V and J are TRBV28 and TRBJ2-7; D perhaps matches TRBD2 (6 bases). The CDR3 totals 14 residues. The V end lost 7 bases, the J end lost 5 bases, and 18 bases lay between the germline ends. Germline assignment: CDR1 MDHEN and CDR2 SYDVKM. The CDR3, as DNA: TGTGCCAGCACCCTCACCCCCTGGAGGGACGAGCAGTACTTC. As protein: CASTLTPWRDEQYF.

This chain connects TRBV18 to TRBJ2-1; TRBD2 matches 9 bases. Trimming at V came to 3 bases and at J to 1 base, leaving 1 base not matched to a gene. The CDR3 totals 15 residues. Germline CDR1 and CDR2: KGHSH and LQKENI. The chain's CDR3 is CASSPTSGSYNEQFF. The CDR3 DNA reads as TGTGCCAGCTCACCGACTAGCGGTTCCTACAATGAGCAGTTCTTC.

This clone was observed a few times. The DNA for the CDR3 is TGTGCCAGCAGCTTGGGCGTGGGGGGAGATACGCAGTATTTT. Translation gives CASSLGVGGDTQYF. The V call is TRBV11-3, the J call TRBJ2-3, with D possibly matching TRBD2 (6 bases). The CDR3 is 14 amino acids. The V end was cut by 3 bases, the J end by 5 bases, with 12 bases between. CDR1 and CDR2 (germline): SGHNT, YENEEA. Full variable domain (outside the CDR3, taken from reference TRBV11-3 and TRBJ2-3): EAGVVQSPRYKIIEKKQPVAFWCNPISGHNTLYWYLQNLGQGPELLIRYENEEAVDDSQLPKDRFSAERLKGVDSTLKIQPAELGDSAVYLCASSLGVGGDTQYFGPGTRLTVL.

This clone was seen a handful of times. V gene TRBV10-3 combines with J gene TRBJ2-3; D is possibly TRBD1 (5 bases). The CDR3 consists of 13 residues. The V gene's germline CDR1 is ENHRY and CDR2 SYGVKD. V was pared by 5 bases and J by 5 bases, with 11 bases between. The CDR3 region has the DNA TGTGCCATCAGTCCTCAGGGTATAGATACGCAGTATTTT. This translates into CAISPQGIDTQYF.

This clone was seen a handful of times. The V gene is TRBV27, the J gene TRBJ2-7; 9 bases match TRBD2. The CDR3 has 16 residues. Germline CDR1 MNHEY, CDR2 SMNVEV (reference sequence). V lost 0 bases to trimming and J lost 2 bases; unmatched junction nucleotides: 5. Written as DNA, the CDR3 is TGTGCCAGCAGTTTATCGGCCCTAGCGGGGCCCTACGAGCAGTACTTC. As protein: CASSLSALAGPYEQYF.

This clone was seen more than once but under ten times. The CDR3 sequence: CASRPRTSGRWNEQFF. The CDR3 DNA sequence: TGTGCCAGCAGGCCCCGGACTAGCGGGAGGTGGAATGAGCAGTTCTTC. The chain employs TRBV28 and TRBJ2-1; 14 bases agree with TRBD2. The germline CDR1 and CDR2 sequences are MDHEN and SYDVKM. J gave up 7 bases and V 6 bases, and 8 bases lay outside the gene matches. CDR3 size: 16 residues.

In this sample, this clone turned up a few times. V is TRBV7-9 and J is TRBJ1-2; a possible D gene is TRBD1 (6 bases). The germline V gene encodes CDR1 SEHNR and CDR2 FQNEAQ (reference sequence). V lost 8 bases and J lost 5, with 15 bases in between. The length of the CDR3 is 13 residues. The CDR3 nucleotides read TGTGCCAGCCATATCACAGGGAAATATGGCTACACCTTC. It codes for CASHITGKYGYTF.

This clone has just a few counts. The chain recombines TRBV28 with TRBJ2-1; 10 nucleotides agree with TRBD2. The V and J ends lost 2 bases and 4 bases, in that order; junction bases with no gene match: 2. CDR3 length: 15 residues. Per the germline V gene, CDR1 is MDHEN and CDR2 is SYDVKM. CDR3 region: CASSLSGRGYNEQFF. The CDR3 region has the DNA TGTGCCAGCAGTTTAAGCGGGAGGGGTTACAATGAGCAGTTCTTC.

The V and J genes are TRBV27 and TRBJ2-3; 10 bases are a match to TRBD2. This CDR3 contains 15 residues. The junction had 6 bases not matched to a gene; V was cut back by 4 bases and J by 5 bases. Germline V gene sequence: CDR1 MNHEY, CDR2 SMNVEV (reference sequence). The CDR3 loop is CASSSIAGGRDTQYF. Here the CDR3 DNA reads TGTGCCAGCAGTTCCATAGCGGGAGGACGAGATACGCAGTATTTT.

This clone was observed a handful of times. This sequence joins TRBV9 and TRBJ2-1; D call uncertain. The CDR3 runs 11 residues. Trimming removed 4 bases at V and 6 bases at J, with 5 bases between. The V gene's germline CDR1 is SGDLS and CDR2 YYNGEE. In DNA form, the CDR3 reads TGTGCCAGCAGCAGACTCAATGAGCAGTTCTTC. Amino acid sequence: CASSRLNEQFF.

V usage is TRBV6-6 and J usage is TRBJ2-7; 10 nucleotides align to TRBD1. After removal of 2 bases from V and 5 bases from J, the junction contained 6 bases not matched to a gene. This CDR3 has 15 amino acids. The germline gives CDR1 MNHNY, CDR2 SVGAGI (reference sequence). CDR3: CASSYGRDRGHEQYF. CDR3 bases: TGTGCCAGCAGTTACGGCCGGGACAGGGGCCACGAGCAGTACTTC.

The CDR3 DNA is TGTGCCAGCAGTCAAAGACAGTCCTACGAGCAGTACTTC. It yields the protein CASSQRQSYEQYF. The chain couples TRBV2 to TRBJ2-7; tentatively, D is TRBD1 (5 bases). V dropped 5 bases and J dropped 1 base, with 9 bases sitting between them. Looked up from germline, CDR1 is SNHLY and CDR2 is FYNNEI. The CDR3 runs to 13 residues.

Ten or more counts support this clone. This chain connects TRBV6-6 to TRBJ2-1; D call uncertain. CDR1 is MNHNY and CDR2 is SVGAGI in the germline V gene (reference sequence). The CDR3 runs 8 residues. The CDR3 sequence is CARPEQFF. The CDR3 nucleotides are TGTGCGCGTCCCGAGCAGTTCTTC.

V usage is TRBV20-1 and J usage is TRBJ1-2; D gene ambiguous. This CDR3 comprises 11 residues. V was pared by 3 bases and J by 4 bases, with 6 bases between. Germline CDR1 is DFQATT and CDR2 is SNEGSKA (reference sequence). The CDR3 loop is CSARGVYGYTF. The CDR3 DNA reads TGCAGTGCTAGGGGAGTCTATGGCTACACCTTC.

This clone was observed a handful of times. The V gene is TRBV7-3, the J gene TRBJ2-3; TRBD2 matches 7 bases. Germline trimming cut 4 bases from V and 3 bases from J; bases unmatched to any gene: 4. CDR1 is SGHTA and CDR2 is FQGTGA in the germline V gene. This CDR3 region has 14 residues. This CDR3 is CASSSLADTDTQYF. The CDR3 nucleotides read TGTGCCAGCAGCTCCCTAGCGGATACAGATACGCAGTATTTT.

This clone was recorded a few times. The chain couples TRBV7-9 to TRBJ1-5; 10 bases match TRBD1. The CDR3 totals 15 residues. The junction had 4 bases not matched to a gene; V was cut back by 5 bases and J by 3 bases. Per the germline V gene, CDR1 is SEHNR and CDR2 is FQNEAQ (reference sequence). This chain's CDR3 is CASSRDRGPNQPQHF. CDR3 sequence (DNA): TGTGCCAGCAGCCGGGACAGGGGACCCAATCAGCCCCAGCATTTT.

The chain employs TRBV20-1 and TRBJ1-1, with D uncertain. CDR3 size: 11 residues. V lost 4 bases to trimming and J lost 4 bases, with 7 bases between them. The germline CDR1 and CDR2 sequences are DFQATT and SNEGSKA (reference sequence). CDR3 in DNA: TGCAGTGCTATAGTCGTCACTGAAGCTTTCTTT. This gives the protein CSAIVVTEAFF.

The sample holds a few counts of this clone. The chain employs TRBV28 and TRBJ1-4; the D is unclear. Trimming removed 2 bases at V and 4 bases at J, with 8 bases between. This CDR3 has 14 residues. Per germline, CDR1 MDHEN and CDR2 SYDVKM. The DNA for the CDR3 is TGTGCCAGCAGTTTAGGCATGCTTAATGAAAAACTGTTTTTT. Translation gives CASSLGMLNEKLFF.

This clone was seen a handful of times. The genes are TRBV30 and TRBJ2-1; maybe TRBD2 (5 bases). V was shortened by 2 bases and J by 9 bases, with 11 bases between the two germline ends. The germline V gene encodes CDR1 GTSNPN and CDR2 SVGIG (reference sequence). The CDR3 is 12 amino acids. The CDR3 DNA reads TGTGCCTGGAGTTCCTGGCGGGTTGAGCAGTTCTTC. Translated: CAWSSWRVEQFF.

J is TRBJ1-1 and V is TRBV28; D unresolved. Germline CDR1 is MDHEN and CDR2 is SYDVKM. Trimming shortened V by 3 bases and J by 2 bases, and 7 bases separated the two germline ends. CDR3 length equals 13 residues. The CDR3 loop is CASSLPINTEAFF. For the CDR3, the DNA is TGTGCCAGCAGTTTGCCTATTAACACTGAAGCTTTCTTT. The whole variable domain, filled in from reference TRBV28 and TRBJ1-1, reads DVKVTQSSRYLVKRTGEKVFLECVQDMDHENMFWYRQDPGLGLRLIYFSYDVKMKEKGDIPEGYSVSREKKERFSLILESASTNQTSMYLCASSLPINTEAFFGQGTRLTVV.

Here the CDR3 DNA reads TGTGCCAGCAGCTTAGAACAGGGCCGGTTTAATCAGCCCCAGCATTTT. It is translated as CASSLEQGRFNQPQHF. The chain recombines TRBV5-6 with TRBJ1-5; a weak D match, TRBD1 (6 bases). Trimming removed 2 bases from V and 4 bases from J, with 16 bases in between. Looked up from germline, CDR1 is SGHDT and CDR2 is YYEEEE. The CDR3 runs to 16 residues.

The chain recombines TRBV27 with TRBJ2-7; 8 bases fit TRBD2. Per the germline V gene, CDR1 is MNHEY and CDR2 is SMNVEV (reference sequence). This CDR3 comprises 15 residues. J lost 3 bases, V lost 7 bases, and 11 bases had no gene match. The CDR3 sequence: CASKPERGPYYEQYF. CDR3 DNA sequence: TGTGCCAGCAAACCGGAGCGGGGGCCTTACTACGAGCAGTACTTC.

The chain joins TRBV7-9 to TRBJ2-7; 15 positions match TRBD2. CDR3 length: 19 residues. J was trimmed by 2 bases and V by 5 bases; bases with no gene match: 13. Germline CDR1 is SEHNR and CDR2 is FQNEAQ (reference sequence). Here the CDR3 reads CASSEIPGLAGGRPYEQYF. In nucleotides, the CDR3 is TGTGCCAGCAGCGAAATCCCGGGACTAGCGGGAGGACGGCCCTACGAGCAGTACTTC.

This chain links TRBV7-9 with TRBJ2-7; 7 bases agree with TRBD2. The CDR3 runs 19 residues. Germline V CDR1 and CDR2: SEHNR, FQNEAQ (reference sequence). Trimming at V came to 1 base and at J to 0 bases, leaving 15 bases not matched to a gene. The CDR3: CASSLEVRFGLADSYEQYF. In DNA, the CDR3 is TGTGCCAGCAGCTTAGAGGTCCGGTTTGGGCTAGCGGACTCCTACGAGCAGTACTTC. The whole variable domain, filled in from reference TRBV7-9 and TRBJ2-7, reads DTGVSQNPRHKITKRGQNVTFRCDPISEHNRLYWYRQTLGQGPEFLTYFQNEAQLEKSRLLSDRFSAERPKGSFSTLEIQRTEQGDSAMYLCASSLEVRFGLADSYEQYFGPGTRLTVT.

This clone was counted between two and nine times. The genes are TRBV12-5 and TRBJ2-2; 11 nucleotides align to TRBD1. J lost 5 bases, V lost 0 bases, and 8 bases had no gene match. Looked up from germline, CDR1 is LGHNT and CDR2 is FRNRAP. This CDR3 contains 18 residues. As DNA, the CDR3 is TGTGCTAGTGGTTTGGTACTAATCGGACAGGGGGCAACCGGGGAGCTGTTTTTT. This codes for CASGLVLIGQGATGELFF.

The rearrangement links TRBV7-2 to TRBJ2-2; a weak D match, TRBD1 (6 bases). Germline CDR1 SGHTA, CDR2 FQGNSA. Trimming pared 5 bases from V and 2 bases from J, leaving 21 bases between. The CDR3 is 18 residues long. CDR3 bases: TGTGCCAGCAGCACACCACCGGGACATCTTCCTAACACCGGGGAGCTGTTTTTT. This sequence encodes CASSTPPGHLPNTGELFF.

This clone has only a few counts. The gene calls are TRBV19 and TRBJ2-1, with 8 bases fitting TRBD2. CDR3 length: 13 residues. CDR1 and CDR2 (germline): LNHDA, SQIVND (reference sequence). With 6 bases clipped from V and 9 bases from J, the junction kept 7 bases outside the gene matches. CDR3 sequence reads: CASSPRTSSEQFF. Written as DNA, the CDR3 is TGTGCCAGTAGCCCAAGGACTAGCAGTGAGCAGTTCTTC.